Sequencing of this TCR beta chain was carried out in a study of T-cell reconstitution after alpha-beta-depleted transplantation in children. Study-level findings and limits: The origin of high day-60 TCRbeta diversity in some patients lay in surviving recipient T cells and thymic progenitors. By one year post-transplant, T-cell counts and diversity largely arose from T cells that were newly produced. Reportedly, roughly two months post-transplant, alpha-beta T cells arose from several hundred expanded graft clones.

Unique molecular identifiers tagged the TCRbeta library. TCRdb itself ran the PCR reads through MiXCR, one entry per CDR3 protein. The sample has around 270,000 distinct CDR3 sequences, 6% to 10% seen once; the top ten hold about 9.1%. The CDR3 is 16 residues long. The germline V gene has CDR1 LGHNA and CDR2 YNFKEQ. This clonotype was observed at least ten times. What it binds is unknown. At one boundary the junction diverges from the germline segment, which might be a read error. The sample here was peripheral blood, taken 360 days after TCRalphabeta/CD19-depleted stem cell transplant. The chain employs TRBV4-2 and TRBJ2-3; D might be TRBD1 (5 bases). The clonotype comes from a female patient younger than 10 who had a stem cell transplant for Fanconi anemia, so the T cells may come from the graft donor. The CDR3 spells CASSQDWGPYTDTQYF. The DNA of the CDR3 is TGTGCCAGCAGCCAAGATTGGGGCCCCTACACAGATACACAGTATTTT.